This TCR beta chain was obtained from a study of T cells expressing NK-cell markers. About the research overall: Beta-chain profiling covered CD3+CD56+NKG2C+, CD3+CD56+NKG2C- and CD3+CD56-NKG2C+ sorted subsets. The study, taken as a whole, reports: Also leading the CD3+CD56-NKG2C+ fraction in a few donors were these clonotypes. Expanded clones of NKG2C+ T cells had an unclear HCMV specificity.

To note about this clonotype: Its antigen is as yet unknown.

The TCR beta cDNA came from 5'RACE template switching with UMIs. After re-calling the 5' RACE reads, TCRdb lists one entry per CDR3 protein, DNA absent. The ten most abundant clones cover 18% of a sample with 150,000 to 200,000 distinct CDR3 sequences. CDR1 is SSHAT and CDR2 is FNYEAQ in the germline V gene (reference sequence). The CDR3 runs 14 residues. The sequence was obtained from a woman between 18 and 70 years old in good health. The chain uses TRBV7-7 and TRBJ2-5. The sample consisted of blood T cells: a sorted CD56 or NKG2C T cell subset, CD4+ or CD8+ T cells, or bulk PBMC T cells (not recorded which). The CDR3 here is CASSQDWSEETQYF.